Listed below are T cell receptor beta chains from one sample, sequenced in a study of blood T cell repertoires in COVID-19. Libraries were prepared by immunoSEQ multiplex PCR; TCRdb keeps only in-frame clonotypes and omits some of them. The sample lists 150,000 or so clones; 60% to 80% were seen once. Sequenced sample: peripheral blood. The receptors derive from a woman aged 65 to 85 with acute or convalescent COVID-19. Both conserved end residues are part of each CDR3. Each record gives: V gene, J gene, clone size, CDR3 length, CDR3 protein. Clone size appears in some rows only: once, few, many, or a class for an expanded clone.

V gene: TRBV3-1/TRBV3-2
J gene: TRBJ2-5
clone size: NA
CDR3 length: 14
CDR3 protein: CATDSGGRRETQYF

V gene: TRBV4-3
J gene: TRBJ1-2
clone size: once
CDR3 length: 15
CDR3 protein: CASSQDMGGVSGYTF

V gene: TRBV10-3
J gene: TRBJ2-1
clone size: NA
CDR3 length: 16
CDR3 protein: CAISDLYSGRVDEQFF

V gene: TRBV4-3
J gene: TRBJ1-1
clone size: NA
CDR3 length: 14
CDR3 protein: CASSQDLTDPEAFF

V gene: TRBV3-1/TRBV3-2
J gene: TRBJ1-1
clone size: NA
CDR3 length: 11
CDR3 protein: CASSGSTEAFF

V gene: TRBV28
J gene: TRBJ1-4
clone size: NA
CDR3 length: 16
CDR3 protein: CASVRRGRKTNEKLFF

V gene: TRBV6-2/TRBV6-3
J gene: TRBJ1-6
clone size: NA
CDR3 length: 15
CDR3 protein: CASSYLGTANSPLHF

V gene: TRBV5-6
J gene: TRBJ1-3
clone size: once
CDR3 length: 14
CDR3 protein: CASSPWDTGNTIYF

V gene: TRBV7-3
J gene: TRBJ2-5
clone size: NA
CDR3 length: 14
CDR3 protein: CASSLGGLQETQYF

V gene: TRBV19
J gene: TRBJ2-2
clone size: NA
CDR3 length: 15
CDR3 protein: CASSIPRGDTGELFF

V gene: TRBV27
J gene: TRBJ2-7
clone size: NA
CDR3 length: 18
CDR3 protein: CASSLSPRSGRSSYEQYF

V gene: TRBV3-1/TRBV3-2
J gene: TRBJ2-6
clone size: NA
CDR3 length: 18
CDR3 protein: CASSQLGHGGAGANVLTF

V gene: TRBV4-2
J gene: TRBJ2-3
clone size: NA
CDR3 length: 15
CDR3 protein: CASSARGASTDTQYF

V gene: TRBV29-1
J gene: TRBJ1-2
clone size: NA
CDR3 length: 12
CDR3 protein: CSVDRQNYGYTF

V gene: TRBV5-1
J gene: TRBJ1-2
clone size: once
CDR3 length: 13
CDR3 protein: CASSLTANYGYTF

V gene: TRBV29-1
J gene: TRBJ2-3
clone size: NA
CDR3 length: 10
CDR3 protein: CSVVLNTQYF

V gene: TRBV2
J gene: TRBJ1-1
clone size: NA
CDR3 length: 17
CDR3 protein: CASLIKPRGGIRTEAFF

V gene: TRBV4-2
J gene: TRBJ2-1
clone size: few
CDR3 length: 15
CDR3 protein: CASSQSGASYNEQFF

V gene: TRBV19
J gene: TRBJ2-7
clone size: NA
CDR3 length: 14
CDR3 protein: CASSARRVAYEQYF

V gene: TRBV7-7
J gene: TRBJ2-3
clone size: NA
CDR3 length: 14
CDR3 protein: CASSSGTGDIVQYF

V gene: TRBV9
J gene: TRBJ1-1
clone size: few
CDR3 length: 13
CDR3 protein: CASSVHQDTEAFF

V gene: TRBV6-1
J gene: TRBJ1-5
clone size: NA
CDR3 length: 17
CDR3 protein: CASSEVFGGNSNQPQHF

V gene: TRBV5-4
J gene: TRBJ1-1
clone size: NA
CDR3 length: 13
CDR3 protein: CASRFSGVTEAFF

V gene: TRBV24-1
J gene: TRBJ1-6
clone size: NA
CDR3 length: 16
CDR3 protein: CATSDLWESYNSPLHF

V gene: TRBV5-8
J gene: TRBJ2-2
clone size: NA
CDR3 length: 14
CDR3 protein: CASSPRLHTGELFF

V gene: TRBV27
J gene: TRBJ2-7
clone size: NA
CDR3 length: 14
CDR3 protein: CASSSRQGEGEQYF